One T cell receptor beta chain is described in this entry. From germline, CDR1 is LGHNA and CDR2 YSLEER. Trimming pared 3 bases from V and 1 base from J, leaving 12 bases between. This CDR3 spans 15 amino acids. The sample originates from a study of spatial heterogeneity in lung cancer. About the research overall: Donation came from about 72 patients with untreated early-stage non-small cell lung cancer.

The time point denotes: blood at routine non-recurrence follow-up after resection. Single TCR cDNA molecules each had their own unique molecular identifier. TCRdb analysed the 5' RACE reads with MiXCR anew, one entry per CDR3 protein. Of about 19,000 distinct CDR3 sequences listed, 10% were seen once; the top ten hold about 40%. The rearrangement links TRBV4-3 to TRBJ1-1; D is uncertain. This specimen consisted of PBMCs, obtained at follow-up. The source is a female donor with early-stage non-small cell lung cancer. CDR3 DNA: TGCGCCAGCAGCCAGGAAGGACGGCGGAACACTGAAGCTTTCTTT. Its translation is CASSQEGRRNTEAFF.